The present T cell receptor beta chain was sequenced within a study of long-term antiretroviral therapy in people with HIV. The CDR3 loop spans 15 amino acids. CDR1 SGHVS and CDR2 FNYEAQ come from the germline V gene. Trimming left V 4 bases short and J 0 bases short, with 12 bases between. For this clone: The antigen remains unidentified.

They ran version v3.0 of the immunoSEQ assay at survey level. Produced via immunoSEQ multiplex PCR; TCRdb's table is partial and in-frame only. This table holds about 22,000 clones, 65% to 90% found once. General observations from the study: Transplant-donor-level diversity was not reached after ART, though diversity increased. Repertoires from HIV showed CDR3 length ranges narrower than those of controls.

The genes are TRBV7-6 and TRBJ1-1; D unclear. This sample comprised unsorted PBMCs, obtained 0.1 years before starting antiretroviral therapy. The clonotype was recovered from a man aged 18 to 35 with HIV. CDR3 amino acids: CASSSPGFMNTEAFF. CDR3 coding DNA: TGTGCCAGCAGCTCCCCAGGATTCATGAACACTGAAGCTTTCTTT. The full variable domain, its missing parts supplied by reference TRBV7-6 and TRBJ1-1, is GAGVSQSPRYKVTKRGQDVALRCDPISGHVSLYWYRQALGQGPEFLTYFNYEAQQDKSGLPNDRFSAERPEGSISTLTIQRTEQRDSAMYRCASSSPGFMNTEAFFGQGTRLTVV.